Each of the 5 T cell receptor beta chains below was sequenced from the same sample in a study of metastatic and nonmetastatic thyroid tumors. Ahead of thyroid surgery, no patient had received treatment of any kind. TCRdb reprocessed the PCR reads using MiXCR. The table lists some 16,000 clones, approximately 25% of them singletons. Sequencing was done on a sample of tumor tissue. The receptors derive from a male donor with papillary thyroid cancer or a benign thyroid nodule (not recorded which). Some clones in this sample may be carry-over from other donors' samples.

This clone was seen repeatedly, ten times or more. The CDR3: CAWDNNQGNTEAFF. The CDR3 DNA is TGTGCCTGGGATAATAACCAGGGAAACACTGAAGCTTTCTTT. V gene TRBV30 combines with J gene TRBJ1-1, with D maybe TRBD1 (5 bases). Germline values: CDR1 GTSNPN, CDR2 SVGIG (reference sequence). The CDR3 spans 14 residues. The V end was cut by 5 bases, the J end by 2 bases, with 15 bases between.

This clone is labeled as medium-sized (0.01 to 0.1%). The chain carries TRBV13 and TRBJ1-1; 7 positions agree with TRBD1. Germline loops: CDR1 PRHDT, CDR2 FYEKMQ (reference sequence). Unmatched junction bases numbered 1, after V lost 0 bases and J lost 12 bases. This CDR3 region has 11 residues. CDR3 nucleotide sequence: TGTGCCAGCAGCTTAGGACAGGGGCCTTTCTTT. Translated: CASSLGQGPFF.

This clone was recorded a few times. A much larger clone lies one base from this, so it may be a read error. V usage is TRBV29-1 and J usage is TRBJ1-2, with D possibly TRBD1 on 5 matching bases. Per germline, CDR1 SQVTM and CDR2 ANQGSEA. The V end lost 5 bases, the J end lost 6 bases, and 13 bases lay between the germline ends. The CDR3 extends over 12 amino acids. The CDR3 loop reads CSVIGDRDGYTF. As DNA, the CDR3 is TGCAGCGTTATAGGGGACCGGGATGGCTACACCTTC.

Ten or more counts support this clone. V is TRBV9 and J is TRBJ1-5, with D perhaps matching TRBD1 (5 bases). Between the trimmed V and J ends, which lost 4 bases and 7 bases, there was a span of 12 bases. CDR3 length: 13 amino acids. Germline V gene lookup returns CDR1 SGDLS and CDR2 YYNGEE. For the CDR3, the DNA is TGTGCCAGCAGCAAAGGCAGGGACCAGCCCCAGCATTTT. As protein: CASSKGRDQPQHF.

This clone was recorded many times. The chain recombines TRBV15 with TRBJ2-5; TRBD2 matches 9 bases. Germline-derived CDR1 and CDR2 are LNHNV and YYDKDF (reference sequence). The J segment lost 5 bases and the V segment lost 2 bases, leaving 9 bases of the junction unmatched. The CDR3 is 16 residues long. The CDR3 here is CATSRPGERGVETQYF. The DNA of the CDR3 is TGTGCCACCAGCAGACCTGGTGAGCGGGGGGTTGAGACCCAGTACTTC.